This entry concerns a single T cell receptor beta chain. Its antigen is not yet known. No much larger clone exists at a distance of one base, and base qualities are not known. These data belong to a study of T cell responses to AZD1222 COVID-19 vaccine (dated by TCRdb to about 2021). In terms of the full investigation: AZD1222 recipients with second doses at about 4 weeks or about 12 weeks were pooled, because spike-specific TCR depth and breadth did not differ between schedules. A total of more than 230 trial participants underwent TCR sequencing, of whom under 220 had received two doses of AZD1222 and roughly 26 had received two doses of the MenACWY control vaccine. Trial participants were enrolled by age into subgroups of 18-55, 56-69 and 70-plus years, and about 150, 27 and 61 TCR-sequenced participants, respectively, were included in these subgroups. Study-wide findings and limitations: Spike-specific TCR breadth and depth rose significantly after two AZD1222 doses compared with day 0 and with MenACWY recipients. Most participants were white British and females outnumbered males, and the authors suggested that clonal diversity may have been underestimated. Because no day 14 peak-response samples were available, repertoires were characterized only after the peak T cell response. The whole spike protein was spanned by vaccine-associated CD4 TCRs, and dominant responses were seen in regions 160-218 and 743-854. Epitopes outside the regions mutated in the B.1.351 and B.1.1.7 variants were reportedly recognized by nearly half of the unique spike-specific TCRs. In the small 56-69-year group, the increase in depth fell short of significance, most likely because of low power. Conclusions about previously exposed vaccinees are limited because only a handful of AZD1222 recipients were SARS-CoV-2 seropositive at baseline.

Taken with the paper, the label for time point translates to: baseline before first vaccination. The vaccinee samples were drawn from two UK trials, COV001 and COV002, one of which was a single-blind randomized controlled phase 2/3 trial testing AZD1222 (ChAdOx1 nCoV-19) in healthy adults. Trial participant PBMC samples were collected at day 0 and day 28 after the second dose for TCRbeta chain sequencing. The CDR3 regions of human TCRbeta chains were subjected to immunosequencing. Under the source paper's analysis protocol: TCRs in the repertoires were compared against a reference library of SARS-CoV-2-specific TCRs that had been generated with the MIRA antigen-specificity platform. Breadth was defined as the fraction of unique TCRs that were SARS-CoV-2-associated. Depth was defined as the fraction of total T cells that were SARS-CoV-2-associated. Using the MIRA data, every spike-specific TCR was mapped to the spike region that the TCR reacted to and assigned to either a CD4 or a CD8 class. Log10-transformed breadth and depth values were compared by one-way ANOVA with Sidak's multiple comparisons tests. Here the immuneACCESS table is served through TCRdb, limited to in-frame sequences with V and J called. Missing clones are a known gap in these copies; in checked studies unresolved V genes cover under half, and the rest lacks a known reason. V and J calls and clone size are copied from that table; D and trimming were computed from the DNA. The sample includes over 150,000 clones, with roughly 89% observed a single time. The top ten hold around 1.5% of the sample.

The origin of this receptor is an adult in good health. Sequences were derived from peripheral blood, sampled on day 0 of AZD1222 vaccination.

The CDR3 protein is CASAGGRDRGLYEQYF. The bases are TGTGCCAGCGCCGGGGGGCGGGACAGGGGGCTTTACGAGCAGTACTTC. In this chain, TRBV7-8 is recombined with TRBJ2-7; TRBD1 aligns with 12 central bases. CDR1 SGHVS and CDR2 FQNEAQ are derived from the germline V gene. The junction shows trimming of 8 bases on V and 4 bases on J, and the gene matches do not reach 12 bases of it. The CDR3 covers 16 residues, taking in both the cysteine and the phenylalanine. Left in the record is the CDR3 DNA by itself, 48 bases read in frame from the first base.